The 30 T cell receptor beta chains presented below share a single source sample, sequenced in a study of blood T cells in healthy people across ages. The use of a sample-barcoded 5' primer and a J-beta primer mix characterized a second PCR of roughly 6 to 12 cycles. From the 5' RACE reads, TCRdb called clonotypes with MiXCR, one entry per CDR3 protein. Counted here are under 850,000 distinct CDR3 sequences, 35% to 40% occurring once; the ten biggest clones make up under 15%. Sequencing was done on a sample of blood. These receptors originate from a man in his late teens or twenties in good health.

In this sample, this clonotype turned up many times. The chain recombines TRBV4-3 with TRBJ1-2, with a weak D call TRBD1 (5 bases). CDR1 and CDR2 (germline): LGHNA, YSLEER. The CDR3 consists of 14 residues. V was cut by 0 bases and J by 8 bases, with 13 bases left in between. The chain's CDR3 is CASSQDPQVGGYTF. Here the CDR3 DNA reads TGCGCCAGCAGCCAAGACCCACAGGTCGGCGGCTACACCTTC.

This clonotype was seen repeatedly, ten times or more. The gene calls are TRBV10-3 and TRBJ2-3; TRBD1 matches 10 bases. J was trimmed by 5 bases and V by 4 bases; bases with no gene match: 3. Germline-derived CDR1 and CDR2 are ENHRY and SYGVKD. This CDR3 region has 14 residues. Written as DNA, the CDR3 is TGTGCCATCAGTGGTGACAGGGGGCAAGATACGCAGTATTTT. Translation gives CAISGDRGQDTQYF.

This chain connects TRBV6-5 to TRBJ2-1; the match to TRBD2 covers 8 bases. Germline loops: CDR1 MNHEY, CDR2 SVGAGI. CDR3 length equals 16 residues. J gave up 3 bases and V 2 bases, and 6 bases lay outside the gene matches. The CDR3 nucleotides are TGTGCCAGCAGTTACCGGGGCGGGGGGATCTACAATGAGCAGTTCTTC. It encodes CASSYRGGGIYNEQFF.

CDR3 sequence: CASGPLLGQGGEQYF. Here the CDR3 DNA reads TGTGCCAGCGGACCCCTACTAGGACAGGGGGGGGAGCAGTACTTC. The chain has TRBV9 and TRBJ2-7; 10 nucleotides agree with TRBD1. CDR3 length equals 15 residues. The ends lost 7 bases at V and 7 bases at J; junction bases unmatched: 14. From germline, CDR1 is SGDLS and CDR2 YYNGEE.

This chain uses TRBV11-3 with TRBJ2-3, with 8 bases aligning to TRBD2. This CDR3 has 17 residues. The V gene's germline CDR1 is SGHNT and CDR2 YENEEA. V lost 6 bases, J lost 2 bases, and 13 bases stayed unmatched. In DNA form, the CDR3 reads TGTGCCAGCAGTAAAAGGGCCGAGCGGGGGTCCACAGATACGCAGTATTTT. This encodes CASSKRAERGSTDTQYF.

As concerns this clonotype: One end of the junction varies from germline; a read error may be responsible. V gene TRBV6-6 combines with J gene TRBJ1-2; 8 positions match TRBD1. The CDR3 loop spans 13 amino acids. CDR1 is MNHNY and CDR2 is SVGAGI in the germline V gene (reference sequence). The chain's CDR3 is CASSPTGADGHTF. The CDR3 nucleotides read TGTGCCAGCAGTCCGACAGGGGCGGATGGCCACACCTTC.

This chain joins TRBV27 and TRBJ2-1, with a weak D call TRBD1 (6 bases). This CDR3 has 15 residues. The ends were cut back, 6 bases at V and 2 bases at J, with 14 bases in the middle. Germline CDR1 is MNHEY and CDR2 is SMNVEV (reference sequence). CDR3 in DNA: TGTGCCAGCAGCCGAACGGACAGTCCCTACAATGAGCAGTTCTTC. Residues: CASSRTDSPYNEQFF.

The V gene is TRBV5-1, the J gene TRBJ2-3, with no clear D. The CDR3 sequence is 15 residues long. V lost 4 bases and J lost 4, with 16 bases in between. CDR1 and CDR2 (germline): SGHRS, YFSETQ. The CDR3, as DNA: TGCGCCAGCAGCCCCAAGCTCACTACCGCAGATACGCAGTATTTT. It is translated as CASSPKLTTADTQYF.

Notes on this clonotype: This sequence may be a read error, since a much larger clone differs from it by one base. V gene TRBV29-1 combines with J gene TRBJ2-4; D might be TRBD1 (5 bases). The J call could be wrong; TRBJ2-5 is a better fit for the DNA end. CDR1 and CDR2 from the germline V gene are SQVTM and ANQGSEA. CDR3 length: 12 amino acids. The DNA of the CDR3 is TGCAGCACTACAGGCGCTCAAGAGACCCAGTACTTC. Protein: CSTTGAQETQYF.

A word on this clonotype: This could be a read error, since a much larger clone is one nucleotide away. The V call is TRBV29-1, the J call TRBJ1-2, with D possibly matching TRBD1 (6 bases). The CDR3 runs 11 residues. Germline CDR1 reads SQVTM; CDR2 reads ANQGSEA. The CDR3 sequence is CSIEGGHGYTF. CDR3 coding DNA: TGCAGCATTGAAGGGGGGCATGGCTACACCTTC. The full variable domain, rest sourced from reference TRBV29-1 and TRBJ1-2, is SAVISQKPSRDICQRGTSLTIQCQVDSQVTMMFWYRQQPGQSLTLIATANQGSEATYESGFVIDKFPISRPNLTFSTLTVSNMSPEDSSIYLCSIEGGHGYTFGSGTRLTVV.

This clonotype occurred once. The CDR3, as DNA: TGTGCCAGCAGTTTTGGGGGGGTGGCAGATACGCAGTATTTT. It yields the protein CASSFGGVADTQYF. This chain uses TRBV12-3 or TRBV12-4 with TRBJ2-3; 7 bases are a match to TRBD2. The CDR3 extends over 14 amino acids. The V and J ends lost 3 bases and 4 bases, in that order; junction bases with no gene match: 4.

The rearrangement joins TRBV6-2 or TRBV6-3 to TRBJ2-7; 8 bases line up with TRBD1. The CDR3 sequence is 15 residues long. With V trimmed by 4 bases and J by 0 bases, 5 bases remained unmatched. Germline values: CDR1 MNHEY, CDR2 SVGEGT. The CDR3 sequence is CASSSTGGISYEQYF. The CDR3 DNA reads TGTGCCAGCAGTTCCACAGGGGGTATCTCCTACGAGCAGTACTTC.

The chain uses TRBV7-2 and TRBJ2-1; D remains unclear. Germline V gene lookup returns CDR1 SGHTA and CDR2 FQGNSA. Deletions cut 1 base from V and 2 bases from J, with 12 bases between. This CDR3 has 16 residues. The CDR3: CASSLDSRRTYNEQFF. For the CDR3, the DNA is TGTGCCAGCAGCTTAGATTCCAGGAGAACCTACAATGAGCAGTTCTTC. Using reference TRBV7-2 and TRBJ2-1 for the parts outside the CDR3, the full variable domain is GAGVSQSPSNKVTEKGKDVELRCDPISGHTALYWYRQSLGQGLEFLIYFQGNSAPDKSGLPSDRFSAERTGGSVSTLTIQRTQQEDSAVYLCASSLDSRRTYNEQFFGPGTRLTVL.

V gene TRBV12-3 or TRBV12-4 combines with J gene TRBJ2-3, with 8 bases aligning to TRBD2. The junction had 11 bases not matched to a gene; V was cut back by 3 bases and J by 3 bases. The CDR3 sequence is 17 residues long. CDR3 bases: TGTGCCAGCAGTTTCCCTCCCATCAGCGGGGGTACAGATACGCAGTATTTT. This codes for CASSFPPISGGTDTQYF.

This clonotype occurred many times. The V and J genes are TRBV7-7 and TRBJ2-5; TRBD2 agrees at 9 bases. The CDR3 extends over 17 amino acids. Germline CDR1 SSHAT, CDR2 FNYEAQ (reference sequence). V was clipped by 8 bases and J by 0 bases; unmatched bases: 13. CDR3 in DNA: TGTGCCAGCCCTGGGGGTAGCGGGGGACATTACCAAGAGACCCAGTACTTC. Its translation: CASPGGSGGHYQETQYF.

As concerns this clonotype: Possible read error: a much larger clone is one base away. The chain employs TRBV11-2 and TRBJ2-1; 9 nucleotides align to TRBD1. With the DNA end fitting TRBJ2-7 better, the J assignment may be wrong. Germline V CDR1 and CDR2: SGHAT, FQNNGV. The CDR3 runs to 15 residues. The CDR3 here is CASSLRDRADNEQYF. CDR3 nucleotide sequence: TGTGCCAGCAGCCTCCGGGACAGGGCGGACAATGAGCAGTACTTC.

This CDR3 is CASSSDRGRVDTQYF. For the CDR3, the DNA is TGTGCCAGCAGCTCGGACAGGGGGCGGGTAGATACGCAGTATTTT. The J gene is TRBJ2-3, the V gene TRBV7-9; TRBD1 agrees at 11 bases. Germline CDR1 and CDR2: SEHNR and FQNEAQ (reference sequence). The CDR3 is made up of 15 amino acids. The V segment lost 4 bases and the J segment 5 bases; nucleotides outside the gene matches: 5.

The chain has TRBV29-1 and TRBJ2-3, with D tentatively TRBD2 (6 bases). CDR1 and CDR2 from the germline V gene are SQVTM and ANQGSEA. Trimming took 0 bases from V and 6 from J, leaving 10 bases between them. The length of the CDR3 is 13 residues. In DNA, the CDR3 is TGCAGCGTTGAAGAGGGCGGGGCGGATACGCAGTATTTT. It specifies CSVEEGGADTQYF.

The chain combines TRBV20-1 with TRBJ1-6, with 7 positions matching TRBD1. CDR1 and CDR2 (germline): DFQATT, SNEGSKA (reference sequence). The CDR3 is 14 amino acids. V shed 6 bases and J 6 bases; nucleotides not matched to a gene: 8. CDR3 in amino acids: CSATPDRTNSPLHF. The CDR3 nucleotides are TGCAGTGCGACCCCGGACAGGACTAATTCACCCCTCCACTTT.

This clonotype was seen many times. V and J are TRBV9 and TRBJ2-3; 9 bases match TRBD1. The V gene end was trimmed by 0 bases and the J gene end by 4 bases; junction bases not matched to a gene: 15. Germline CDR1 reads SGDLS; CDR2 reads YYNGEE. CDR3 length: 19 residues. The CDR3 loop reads CASSVGARGQGISADTQYF. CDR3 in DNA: TGTGCCAGCAGCGTAGGAGCAAGGGGACAGGGAATTAGCGCAGATACGCAGTATTTT.

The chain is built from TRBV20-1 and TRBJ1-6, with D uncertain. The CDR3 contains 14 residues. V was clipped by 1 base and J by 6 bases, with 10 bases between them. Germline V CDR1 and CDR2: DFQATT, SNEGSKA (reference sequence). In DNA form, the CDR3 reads TGCAGTGCTAGAGTTGAGGGTCCTAATTCACCCCTCCACTTT. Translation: CSARVEGPNSPLHF.

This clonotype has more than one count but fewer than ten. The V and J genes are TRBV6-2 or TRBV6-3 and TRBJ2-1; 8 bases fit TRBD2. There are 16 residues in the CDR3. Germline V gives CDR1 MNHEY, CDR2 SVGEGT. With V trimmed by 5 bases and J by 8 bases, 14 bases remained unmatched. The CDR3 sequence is CASSALHITAGDEQFF. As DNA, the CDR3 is TGTGCCAGCAGTGCCCTTCATATCACAGCGGGGGATGAGCAGTTCTTC.

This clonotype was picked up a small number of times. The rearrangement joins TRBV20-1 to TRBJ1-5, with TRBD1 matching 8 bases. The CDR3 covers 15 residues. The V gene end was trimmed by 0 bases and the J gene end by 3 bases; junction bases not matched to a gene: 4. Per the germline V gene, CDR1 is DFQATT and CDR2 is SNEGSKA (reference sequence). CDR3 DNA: TGCAGTGCTAGAGATTCACAGGGGGACAATCAGCCCCAGCATTTT. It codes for CSARDSQGDNQPQHF.

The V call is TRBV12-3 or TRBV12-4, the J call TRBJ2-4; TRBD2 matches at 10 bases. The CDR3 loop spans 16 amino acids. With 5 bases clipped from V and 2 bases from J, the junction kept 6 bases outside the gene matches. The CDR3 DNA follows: TGTGCCAGCAGTACGAGCGGGGGGGCACCCAAAAACATTCAGTACTTC. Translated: CASSTSGGAPKNIQYF.

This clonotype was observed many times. The CDR3: CASSLEASGGSEQFF. In nucleotides, the CDR3 is TGTGCCAGCAGCTTAGAAGCTAGCGGGGGGAGTGAGCAGTTCTTC. This chain links TRBV7-2 with TRBJ2-1; 11 bases line up with TRBD2. The CDR3 has 15 residues. V lost 1 base to trimming and J lost 9 bases; unmatched junction nucleotides: 5. CDR1 is SGHTA, CDR2 FQGNSA, per germline.

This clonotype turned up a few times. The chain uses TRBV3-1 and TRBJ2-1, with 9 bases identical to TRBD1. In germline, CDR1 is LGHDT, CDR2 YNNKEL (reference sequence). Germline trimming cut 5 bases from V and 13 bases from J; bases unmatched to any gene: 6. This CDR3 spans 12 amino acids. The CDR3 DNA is TGTGCCAGCAGCTACGGACAGGGGACCCAGTTCTTC. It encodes CASSYGQGTQFF.

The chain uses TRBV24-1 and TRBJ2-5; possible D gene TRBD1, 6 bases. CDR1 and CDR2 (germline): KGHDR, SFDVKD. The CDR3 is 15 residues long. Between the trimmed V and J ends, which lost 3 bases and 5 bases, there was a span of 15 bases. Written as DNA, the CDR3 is TGTGCCACCAGTGATAACAGGGCAAGATGGGAGACCCAGTACTTC. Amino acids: CATSDNRARWETQYF.

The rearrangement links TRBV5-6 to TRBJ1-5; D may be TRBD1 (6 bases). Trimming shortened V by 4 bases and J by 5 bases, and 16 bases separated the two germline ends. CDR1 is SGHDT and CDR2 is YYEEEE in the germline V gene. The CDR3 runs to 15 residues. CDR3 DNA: TGTGCCAGCAGCGCCGCGGGGACACCTCATCAGCCCCAGCATTTT. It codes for CASSAAGTPHQPQHF.

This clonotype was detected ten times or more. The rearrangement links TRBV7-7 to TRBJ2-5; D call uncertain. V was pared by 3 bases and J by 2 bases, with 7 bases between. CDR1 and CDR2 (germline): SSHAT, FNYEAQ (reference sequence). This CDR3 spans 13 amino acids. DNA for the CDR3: TGTGCCAGCAGCTTGAGCATTCAAGAGACCCAGTACTTC. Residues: CASSLSIQETQYF.

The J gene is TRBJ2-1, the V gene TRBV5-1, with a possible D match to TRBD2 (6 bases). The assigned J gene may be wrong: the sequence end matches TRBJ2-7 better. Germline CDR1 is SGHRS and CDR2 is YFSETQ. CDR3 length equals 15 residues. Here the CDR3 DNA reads TGCGCCAGCAGCTTGGGCCCAGCGGGTGGCAATGAGCAGTACTTC. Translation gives CASSLGPAGGNEQYF.